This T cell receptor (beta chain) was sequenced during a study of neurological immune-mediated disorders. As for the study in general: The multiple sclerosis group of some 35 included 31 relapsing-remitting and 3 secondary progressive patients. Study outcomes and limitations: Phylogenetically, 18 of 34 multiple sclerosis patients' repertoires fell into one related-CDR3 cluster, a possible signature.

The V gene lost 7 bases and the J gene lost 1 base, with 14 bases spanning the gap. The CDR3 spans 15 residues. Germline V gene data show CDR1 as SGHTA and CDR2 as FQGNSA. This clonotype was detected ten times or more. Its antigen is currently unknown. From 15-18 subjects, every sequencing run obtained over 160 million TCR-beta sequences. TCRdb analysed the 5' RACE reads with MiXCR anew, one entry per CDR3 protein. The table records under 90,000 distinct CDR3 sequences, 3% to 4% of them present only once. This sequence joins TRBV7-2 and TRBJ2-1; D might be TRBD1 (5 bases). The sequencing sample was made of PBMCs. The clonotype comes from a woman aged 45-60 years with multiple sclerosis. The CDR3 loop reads CASISGAGSYNEQFF. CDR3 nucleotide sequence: TGTGCCAGCATCAGTGGGGCAGGTTCCTACAATGAGCAGTTCTTC.